This TCR beta chain was documented in a study of blood T cell repertoires in COVID-19. Turning to the study itself: Some COVID-19 samples were acute and others convalescent; all came from the United States, Italy and Spain. The cDNA or gDNA used as material had been derived from T cells, B-cell-depleted T cells, or PBMCs.

Original data processing: Reference gene primer amplification gave nucleated cell count estimates. Here immunoSEQ multiplex PCR was the method, and the copy in TCRdb shows in-frame clones only, minus some. Clone size and V and J calls were adopted from that table, with D and trimming inferred from the DNA. Counted here are roughly 43,000 clones, approximately 81% occurring once; the ten biggest clones make up 13%. This sequence was found in a woman between 65 and 79 years old in a cohort sampled during active COVID-19. Sequencing used peripheral blood.

The CDR3 spells CASSLEGAGTQYF. CDR3 DNA sequence: TGTGCCAGCAGCTTAGAAGGGGCAGGGACCCAGTACTTC. This chain links TRBV5-5 with TRBJ2-5, with D possibly being TRBD1 (5 bases). This CDR3 comprises 13 residues. Germline assignment: CDR1 SGHKS and CDR2 YYEKEE (reference sequence). V lost 2 bases, J lost 7 bases, and 12 bases lay in between.